These T cell receptor beta chains were read from a single sample in a study of vaccination effects on CD4 cells after COVID-19. Using immunoSEQ multiplex PCR, the repertoire was profiled, and TCRdb retains in-frame clones only, with some absent. This repertoire shows around 53,000 clones, over 60% found once; its top ten account for approximately 5.1%. These receptors' antigens are unknown. This sample comprised CD4+ T cells from PBMCs cultured without peptide, obtained after COVID-19 vaccination. The receptors come from a human donor who had a prior SARS-CoV-2 infection. CDR3s include the opening cysteine and the closing phenylalanine or tryptophan. D genes are given only for firm matches. Clone size is shown for a subset of rows, as once, few, many or a class of expanded clone.

clone_size cdr3_length d_call j_call v_call cdr3_nt cdr3_aa
- 13 - TRBJ1-2 TRBV5-1 TGCGCCAGCAGCCCCCATGAGGAATATGGCTACACCTTC CASSPHEEYGYTF
- 15 TRBD1 TRBJ2-7 TRBV15 TGTGCCACGTCCAGGGACAGGGGAGGAACCTACGAGCAGTACTTC CATSRDRGGTYEQYF
- 16 - TRBJ1-6 TRBV10-3 TGTGCCATCAGCTCATACGGGGGGCGGAAGAATTCACCCCTCCACTTT CAISSYGGRKNSPLHF
once 16 - TRBJ1-5 TRBV4-2 TGTGCCAGCAGCCAGACGGGGGAAGGGGGCAATCAGCCCCAGCATTTT CASSQTGEGGNQPQHF
- 18 TRBD1 TRBJ1-4 TRBV15 TGTGCCACCAGCAGGGGGACAGCCCCTGAGGGGTCTAATGAAAAACTGTTTTTT CATSRGTAPEGSNEKLFF
once 16 TRBD2 TRBJ2-5 TRBV7-9 TGTGCCAGCAGCTTTCGTTCTAGCGGGAGGTCAGAGACCCAGTACTTC CASSFRSSGRSETQYF
- 16 - TRBJ2-2 TRBV25-1 TGTGCCAGCAGTGATGCGGAACAGTCGAACACCGGGGAGCTGTTTTTT CASSDAEQSNTGELFF
- 15 TRBD2 TRBJ2-5 TRBV7-3 TGTGCCAGCAGCTTAAGGGCTAGCGGGAGAGAGACCCAGTACTTC CASSLRASGRETQYF
- 13 - TRBJ2-1 TRBV11-2 TGTGCCAGCAGCTTAGACCTCGACAGGGAGCAGTTCTTC CASSLDLDREQFF
- 14 TRBD2 TRBJ2-7 TRBV3-1/TRBV3-2 TGTGCCAGCAGCCCCCCGGGACTAGCGGGAGTCCTGTACTTC CASSPPGLAGVLYF
- 14 - TRBJ1-1 TRBV5-1 TGCGCCAGCAGCTTGAACCCTGGGGACACTGAAGCTTTCTTT CASSLNPGDTEAFF
- 17 - TRBJ1-4 TRBV5-6 TGTGCCAGCAGCGGAAGGAAGGGGGTGAGGACTAATGAAAAACTGTTTTTT CASSGRKGVRTNEKLFF
few 16 - TRBJ2-2 TRBV5-1 TGCGCCAGCAGCTTGTCCCTAGCGAGAAACACCGGGGAGCTGTTTTTT CASSLSLARNTGELFF
- 14 - TRBJ2-7 TRBV11-1 TGTGCCAGCAGCCCTAGACAGAGTAGCCACGAGCAGTACTTC CASSPRQSSHEQYF
- 19 TRBD2 TRBJ2-1 TRBV3-1/TRBV3-2 TGTGCCAGCAGCCAAGAAGACGGGGGACTAGCGGGGCACTACAATGAGCAGTTCTTC CASSQEDGGLAGHYNEQFF
once 15 - TRBJ2-1 TRBV11-3 TGTGCCAGCAGCTCAATACAGGGAGGGTACAATGAGCAGTTCTTC CASSSIQGGYNEQFF
- 14 - TRBJ2-2 TRBV5-4 TGTGCCAGCAGCATGGGACAAGACACCGGGGAGCTGTTTTTT CASSMGQDTGELFF
- 13 - TRBJ1-4 TRBV5-1 TGCGCCAGCAGGCGGAAGGAGCATGAAAAACTGTTTTTT CASRRKEHEKLFF
- 19 - TRBJ2-1 TRBV2 TGTGCCAGCAGTGCGTTAGGGGCTTGGGGCAGAACCTCCTACAATGAGCAGTTCTTC CASSALGAWGRTSYNEQFF
few 16 TRBD2 TRBJ2-3 TRBV4-2 TGTGCCAGCAGCCAAGAAGCGGGGACTAGCGGAGATACGCAGTATTTT CASSQEAGTSGDTQYF
- 15 - TRBJ2-3 TRBV5-1 TGCGCCAGCAGTTCAGGCGAGCTCCCGGCAGATACGCAGTATTTT CASSSGELPADTQYF
- 12 - TRBJ2-7 TRBV6-2/TRBV6-3 TGTGCCAGCAGCCGGAGGGGGGGTGAGCAGTACTTC CASSRRGGEQYF
- 13 - TRBJ2-3 TRBV4-3 TGCGCCAGCAGTCGAGTGGGCACAGATACGCAGTATTTT CASSRVGTDTQYF
- 18 TRBD2 TRBJ2-7 TRBV4-3 TGCGCCAGCAGCCAAGATAGAGGGACTAGCGGGCCCTCCTACGAGCAGTACTTC CASSQDRGTSGPSYEQYF
- 12 - TRBJ2-7 TRBV6-2/TRBV6-3 TGTGCCAGCAGTTACTCGATGATGGAGCAGTACTTC CASSYSMMEQYF
- 14 TRBD1 TRBJ1-2 TRBV7-9 TGTGCCAGCAGCAAAACAACAGGGGTTTGGGGCTACACCTTC CASSKTTGVWGYTF
- 17 - TRBJ1-1 TRBV5-1 TGCGCCAGCAGCAGAACCGGGACACCAGGCGGGAACACTGAAGCTTTCTTT CASSRTGTPGGNTEAFF
- 15 - TRBJ2-1 TRBV7-6 TGTGCCAGCAGCTTATACAAGTTTGCCTACAATGAGCAGTTCTTC CASSLYKFAYNEQFF
- 16 TRBD2 TRBJ2-1 TRBV9 TGTGCCAGCAGCTCCCTAGCGGGAGGGTTATACAATGAGCAGTTCTTC CASSSLAGGLYNEQFF
- 15 TRBD1 TRBJ2-5 TRBV5-4 TGTGCCAGCAGCTTGTTCGGGACAGGGGAAGAGACCCAGTACTTC CASSLFGTGEETQYF
- 15 - TRBJ2-3 TRBV6-2/TRBV6-3 TGTGCCAGCAGTGGGGGACACCCAAGCACAGATACGCAGTATTTT CASSGGHPSTDTQYF
once 15 - TRBJ1-5 TRBV6-5 TGTGCCAGCAGTTTAACAGGTGTGGGCAATCAGCCCCAGCATTTT CASSLTGVGNQPQHF
- 13 TRBD1 TRBJ1-2 TRBV11-2 TGTGCCAGCAGCCCGACAGGGCTGTATGGCTACACCTTC CASSPTGLYGYTF
- 16 TRBD1 TRBJ2-7 TRBV7-9 TGTGCCAGCAGCCAACCGGGACAGCCAAGCTCCTACGAGCAGTACTTC CASSQPGQPSSYEQYF
- 13 - TRBJ2-7 TRBV11-2 TGTGCCAGCAGCCCACCGACTTCCCGGGAGCAGTACTTC CASSPPTSREQYF
once 12 - TRBJ1-1 TRBV5-1 TGCGCCAGCAGCGGGACCGAGCCGAGGCCTTTCTTT CASSGTEPRPFF
- 13 - TRBJ2-2 TRBV19 TGTGCCAGTAGTACCGCCGGCAGCGGGGAGCTGTTTTTT CASSTAGSGELFF
- 13 - TRBJ2-3 TRBV5-1 TGCGCCAGCCGAACCGACAGCACAGATACGCAGTATTTT CASRTDSTDTQYF
- 16 TRBD2 TRBJ2-1 TRBV7-2 TGTGCCAGCAGCTCTATAGCGGGGGGCTTCTACAATGAGCAGTTCTTC CASSSIAGGFYNEQFF
- 15 TRBD2 TRBJ2-5 TRBV5-1 TGCGCCAGCAGCTTGGTACTAGCGGGAGACGAGACCCAGTACTTC CASSLVLAGDETQYF
- 16 TRBD1 TRBJ2-1 TRBV25-1 TGTGCCAGCAGTGATTTAACAGGGGTATCCTACAATGAGCAGTTCTTC CASSDLTGVSYNEQFF
- 16 - TRBJ1-5 TRBV3-1/TRBV3-2 TGTGCCAGCAGCCAGGGTCTTGGTGCTAGGAATCAGCCCCAGCATTTT CASSQGLGARNQPQHF
once 15 TRBD1 TRBJ1-4 TRBV27 TGTGCCAGCAGGCAAAGACAGGGCGTCGGGGAAAAACTGTTTTTT CASRQRQGVGEKLFF
- 18 TRBD2 TRBJ2-1 TRBV24-1 TGTGCCACCAGTGGCCTCGGACTAGCGGGAGGGCGTAGCGATGAGCAGTTCTTC CATSGLGLAGGRSDEQFF
few 18 - TRBJ1-3 TRBV9 TGTGCCAGCAGCGTAAGTTTGGCGGGAGAAGGCTCTGGAAACACCATATATTTT CASSVSLAGEGSGNTIYF
- 14 TRBD1 TRBJ1-4 TRBV7-9 TGTGCCAGCAGCTGGACAGGGACGGATGAAAAACTGTTTTTT CASSWTGTDEKLFF
- 14 TRBD1 TRBJ1-5 TRBV6-5 TGTGCCAGCAGACGGGACAGGAGCAATCAGCCCCAGCATTTT CASRRDRSNQPQHF